The 12 T cell receptor beta chains below all came from one sample that was sequenced in a study of cytomegalovirus exposure and HLA in healthy donors. Use of 60 Vbeta and 13 Jbeta primers characterized the PCR. The protocol was immunoSEQ multiplex PCR, while the TCRdb copy is restricted to in-frame clones and leaves out a portion. Altogether approximately 75,000 clones are present, more than 65% being singletons, with the ten largest covering approximately 19%. Sequenced sample: PBMCs. The receptors originated from a man in his 70s in good health and CMV-seropositive.

The chain is built from TRBV15 and TRBJ2-1; TRBD1 aligns across 7 bases. The CDR3 is 13 residues long. J was trimmed by 10 bases and V by 0 bases; bases with no gene match: 3. Germline loops: CDR1 LNHNV, CDR2 YYDKDF (reference sequence). The CDR3 nucleotides read TGTGCCACCAGCAGAGATAGGGGGCGCGAGCAGTTCTTC. Protein product: CATSRDRGREQFF.

The chain recombines TRBV6-5 with TRBJ1-2; TRBD1 agrees at 9 bases. V was clipped by 6 bases and J by 5 bases; unmatched bases: 4. The V gene's germline CDR1 is MNHEY and CDR2 SVGAGI. There are 13 residues in the CDR3. The CDR3, as DNA: TGTGCCAGCAGACAGGACAGGGGATATGGCTACACCTTC. Its translation: CASRQDRGYGYTF.

The chain combines TRBV30 with TRBJ1-1; a weak D match, TRBD1 (5 bases). CDR3 length equals 14 residues. With 2 bases removed from V and 3 bases from J, the gap between germline ends came to 13 bases. CDR1 and CDR2 (germline): GTSNPN, SVGIG (reference sequence). CDR3 coding DNA: TGTGCCTGGAGTAAGAGGGGACTGTACACTGAAGCTTTCTTT. This sequence encodes CAWSKRGLYTEAFF.

This rearrangement joins TRBV28 to TRBJ2-7; 10 bases are shared with TRBD2. The trim removed 6 bases at V and 5 bases at J, leaving 10 bases unmatched. The CDR3 extends over 15 amino acids. Germline CDR1 is MDHEN and CDR2 is SYDVKM. In nucleotides, the CDR3 is TGTGCCAGCAGACTACCGGGACTAGCGCATAACGAGCAGTACTTC. Protein: CASRLPGLAHNEQYF.

This clone has a single count. The J gene is TRBJ2-2, the V gene TRBV7-9, with D perhaps matching TRBD1 (6 bases). The CDR3 has 12 amino acids. V was cut by 3 bases and J by 8 bases, with 7 bases left in between. Germline V CDR1 and CDR2: SEHNR, FQNEAQ (reference sequence). In DNA form, the CDR3 reads TGTGCCAGCAGCTTCGGGACAGGGGAGCTGTTTTTT. This codes for CASSFGTGELFF.

V and J are TRBV5-1 and TRBJ1-2, with 8 bases lining up with TRBD1. Germline assignment: CDR1 SGHRS and CDR2 YFSETQ. V gave up 5 bases and J gave up 8 bases; unmatched junction bases: 8. The CDR3 consists of 13 residues. The CDR3: CASSSDRVEGYTF. CDR3 nucleotide sequence: TGCGCCAGCAGTTCGGACAGGGTTGAGGGCTACACCTTC.

The V call is TRBV4-3, the J call TRBJ1-2; TRBD1 agrees at 8 bases. J gave up 2 bases and V 4 bases, and 3 bases lay outside the gene matches. Germline V gene sequence: CDR1 LGHNA, CDR2 YSLEER. There are 14 residues in the CDR3. CDR3 sequence (DNA): TGCGCCAGCAGCCGACAGGGGTGGAACTATGGCTACACCTTC. It is translated as CASSRQGWNYGYTF.

The rearrangement joins TRBV6-1 to TRBJ2-7; TRBD1 matches 9 bases. CDR1 MNHNS and CDR2 SASEGT come from the germline V gene. J gave up 0 bases and V 7 bases, and 7 bases lay outside the gene matches. The CDR3 spans 15 residues. This CDR3 is CASKIRQGDSYEQYF. The CDR3 DNA is TGTGCCAGCAAAATAAGACAGGGGGACTCCTACGAGCAGTACTTC.

The chain uses TRBV27 and TRBJ2-3; 10 bases agree with TRBD2. CDR3 length: 15 amino acids. V shed 8 bases and J 3 bases; nucleotides not matched to a gene: 8. Germline values: CDR1 MNHEY, CDR2 SMNVEV (reference sequence). CDR3 sequence: CASHSAGGGTDTQYF. In DNA form, the CDR3 reads TGTGCCAGCCACTCAGCGGGAGGGGGAACAGATACGCAGTATTTT.

V gene TRBV5-1 combines with J gene TRBJ2-7, with 7 nucleotides matching TRBD1. CDR1 is SGHRS, CDR2 YFSETQ, per germline. V dropped 4 bases and J dropped 3; count of bases not matched to a gene: 7. The CDR3 has 14 residues. The CDR3 here is CASSPRDSNYEQYF. CDR3 DNA: TGCGCCAGCAGCCCCAGGGACAGTAACTACGAGCAGTACTTC.

The chain has TRBV7-9 and TRBJ2-1; D might be TRBD1 (6 bases). The CDR3 length is 16 residues. The germline V and J ends were trimmed by 5 bases and 10 bases, with 24 bases remaining between them. Germline V gene data show CDR1 as SEHNR and CDR2 as FQNEAQ (reference sequence). The CDR3 DNA reads TGTGCCAGCAGCCCAGTGGTGGGGGCCTCGAAAAGGGAGCAGTTCTTC. It is translated as CASSPVVGASKREQFF.

This rearrangement joins TRBV30 to TRBJ2-7; 8 bases are shared with TRBD2. The CDR3 is 14 residues long. The germline CDR1 and CDR2 sequences are GTSNPN and SVGIG (reference sequence). The V and J ends lost 1 base and 3 bases, in that order; junction bases with no gene match: 5. CDR3 in amino acids: CAWSAGGARYEQYF. In DNA form, the CDR3 reads TGTGCCTGGAGTGCGGGGGGGGCCCGCTACGAGCAGTACTTC.